Following are 27 T cell receptor beta chains from one sample sequenced in a study of CD8 T cells in ankylosing spondylitis. One entry per CDR3 protein results from TCRdb running MiXCR on the 5' RACE reads. In the table there are some 40,000 distinct CDR3 sequences, roughly 3% of which are singletons. Sample: blood, either unsorted or a sorted T cell fraction (not recorded which). These receptors were collected from a male donor with ankylosing spondylitis or in good health (not recorded which).

This clonotype was picked up many times. The rearrangement links TRBV9 to TRBJ1-2; TRBD1 matches at 7 bases. CDR1 and CDR2 from the germline V gene are SGDLS and YYNGEE. After removal of 0 bases from V and 0 bases from J, the junction contained 5 bases not matched to a gene. This CDR3 comprises 16 residues. The CDR3 DNA is TGTGCCAGCAGCGTAGCCGGGACAGTCTCTAACTATGGCTACACCTTC. This translates into CASSVAGTVSNYGYTF.

There are many counts of this clonotype. The chain is built from TRBV9 and TRBJ2-3; tentative D call: TRBD2 (5 bases). The V gene's germline CDR1 is SGDLS and CDR2 YYNGEE. V was cut by 2 bases and J by 2 bases, with 6 bases left in between. The CDR3 totals 13 residues. Here the CDR3 DNA reads TGTGCCAGCAGCGTTAGCGCCACAGATACGCAGTATTTT. Protein product: CASSVSATDTQYF.

The sample holds many counts of this clonotype. The chain links TRBV9 to TRBJ2-3, with a possible D match to TRBD2 (6 bases). The V end lost 0 bases, the J end lost 0 bases, and 23 bases lay between the germline ends. The CDR3 is 20 amino acids. The germline gives CDR1 SGDLS, CDR2 YYNGEE. The CDR3 coding sequence is TGTGCCAGCAGCGTAGAAGGCGAGGCGGTACTAGCTGCTAGCACAGATACGCAGTATTTT. This codes for CASSVEGEAVLAASTDTQYF.

This clonotype occurred many times. This rearrangement joins TRBV9 to TRBJ2-2, with 7 bases aligning to TRBD2. Looked up from germline, CDR1 is SGDLS and CDR2 is YYNGEE. V shed 2 bases and J 1 base; nucleotides not matched to a gene: 5. This CDR3 comprises 16 residues. CDR3 amino acids: CASSVSLAENTGELFF. The CDR3 bases are TGTGCCAGCAGCGTTAGTCTAGCGGAGAACACCGGGGAGCTGTTTTTT.

This clonotype was observed at least ten times. The rearrangement links TRBV9 to TRBJ2-6, with TRBD1 identical over 7 bases. The ends lost 3 bases at V and 2 bases at J; junction bases unmatched: 5. Germline CDR1 reads SGDLS; CDR2 reads YYNGEE. This CDR3 region has 16 residues. DNA of the CDR3: TGTGCCAGCAGCGCGACAGGGACCACTGGGGCCAACGTCCTGACTTTC. This gives the protein CASSATGTTGANVLTF.

This clonotype was found a few times. This sequence joins TRBV9 and TRBJ2-1, with 9 bases lining up with TRBD2. Per the germline V gene, CDR1 is SGDLS and CDR2 is YYNGEE. V lost 2 bases to trimming and J lost 0 bases; unmatched junction nucleotides: 3. The CDR3 totals 16 residues. The chain's CDR3 is CASSVSGGSSYNEQFF. For the CDR3, the DNA is TGTGCCAGCAGCGTGAGCGGGGGGAGCTCCTACAATGAGCAGTTCTTC.

This clonotype was recorded many times. The DNA of the CDR3 is TGTGCCAGCAGCGTAGAGGGGGTATCGACCGGGGAGCTGTTTTTT. Protein product: CASSVEGVSTGELFF. V usage is TRBV9 and J usage is TRBJ2-2; perhaps TRBD1 as D (6 bases). The CDR3 sequence is 15 residues long. Germline V lookup: CDR1 SGDLS, CDR2 YYNGEE. V was clipped by 0 bases and J by 5 bases, with 11 bases between them.

This clonotype has ten or more counts. V gene TRBV9 combines with J gene TRBJ2-2; D is unresolved. V lost 2 bases and J 0 bases, leaving 8 bases between the germline ends. The germline CDR1 and CDR2 sequences are SGDLS and YYNGEE. CDR3 length equals 15 residues. The CDR3 nucleotides are TGTGCCAGCAGCGTCAGTCAGGCGAACACCGGGGAGCTGTTTTTT. Amino acids: CASSVSQANTGELFF. Supplemented by reference TRBV9 and TRBJ2-2, the full variable domain reads DSGVTQTPKHLITATGQRVTLRCSPRSGDLSVYWYQQSLDQGLQFLIQYYNGEERAKGNILERFSAQQFPDLHSELNLSSLELGDSALYFCASSVSQANTGELFFGEGSRLTVL.

This clonotype was detected many times. This chain joins TRBV9 and TRBJ2-3; 8 bases line up with TRBD1. There are 16 residues in the CDR3. Trimming removed 4 bases from V and 2 bases from J; junction bases left unmatched: 9. Per the germline V gene, CDR1 is SGDLS and CDR2 is YYNGEE. This CDR3 reads CASSPWTGYDTDTQYF. The CDR3 bases are TGTGCCAGCAGCCCCTGGACAGGGTATGACACAGATACGCAGTATTTT.

This clonotype was counted ten times or more. CDR3 residues: CASSADRGGTEAFF. The CDR3 coding sequence is TGTGCCAGCAGCGCCGACAGGGGAGGCACTGAAGCTTTCTTT. The V gene is TRBV9, the J gene TRBJ1-1; 8 bases match TRBD1. Per germline, CDR1 SGDLS and CDR2 YYNGEE. Trimming cost V 3 bases and J 4 bases; bases outside gene matches: 5. The CDR3 is 14 amino acids.

This clonotype was picked up many times. V is TRBV9 and J is TRBJ2-1; 8 bases are shared with TRBD2. The CDR3 loop spans 15 amino acids. V lost 3 bases, J lost 6 bases, and 8 bases stayed unmatched. The V gene's germline CDR1 is SGDLS and CDR2 YYNGEE. The CDR3 reads CASSAGTRNANEQFF. For the CDR3, the DNA is TGTGCCAGCAGCGCCGGGACTAGGAACGCCAATGAGCAGTTCTTC.

This clonotype was picked up a small number of times. The chain has TRBV9 and TRBJ1-1; 10 nucleotides match TRBD1. The CDR3 has 14 amino acids. Germline V gives CDR1 SGDLS, CDR2 YYNGEE. With 0 bases clipped from V and 7 bases from J, the junction kept 3 bases outside the gene matches. The CDR3 sequence: CASSVGQGAVEAFF. The CDR3 nucleotides are TGTGCCAGCAGCGTAGGACAGGGGGCAGTTGAAGCTTTCTTT. Complete variable domain (other parts from reference TRBV9 and TRBJ1-1): DSGVTQTPKHLITATGQRVTLRCSPRSGDLSVYWYQQSLDQGLQFLIQYYNGEERAKGNILERFSAQQFPDLHSELNLSSLELGDSALYFCASSVGQGAVEAFFGQGTRLTVV.

This clonotype was recorded many times. The rearrangement links TRBV9 to TRBJ2-2; D perhaps matches TRBD1 (6 bases). The CDR3 consists of 15 residues. V was shortened by 3 bases and J by 1 base, with 10 bases between the two germline ends. From germline, CDR1 is SGDLS and CDR2 YYNGEE. The CDR3 region has the DNA TGTGCCAGCAGCGGGACGGACAGGAACACCGGGGAGCTGTTTTTT. Its translation is CASSGTDRNTGELFF. The variable domain in full, completed from reference TRBV9 and TRBJ2-2, reads DSGVTQTPKHLITATGQRVTLRCSPRSGDLSVYWYQQSLDQGLQFLIQYYNGEERAKGNILERFSAQQFPDLHSELNLSSLELGDSALYFCASSGTDRNTGELFFGEGSRLTVL.

This clonotype has ten or more counts. J is TRBJ1-4 and V is TRBV9, with TRBD1 as a possible D gene (6 bases). The CDR3 length is 14 residues. V was clipped by 5 bases and J by 7 bases, with 15 bases between them. CDR1 is SGDLS and CDR2 is YYNGEE in the germline V gene. Here the CDR3 DNA reads TGTGCCAGCAGTCCCGGCGGGGGCATTGAAAAACTGTTTTTT. Its translation: CASSPGGGIEKLFF. Combining the CDR3 with reference TRBV9 and TRBJ1-4 gives the whole variable domain DSGVTQTPKHLITATGQRVTLRCSPRSGDLSVYWYQQSLDQGLQFLIQYYNGEERAKGNILERFSAQQFPDLHSELNLSSLELGDSALYFCASSPGGGIEKLFFGSGTQLSVL.

This clonotype was recorded at least ten times. Here the CDR3 DNA reads TGTGCCAGCACGTTTGGACACCGTGGGGACCAAAATGAGCAGTTCTTC. The encoded protein is CASTFGHRGDQNEQFF. The chain couples TRBV9 to TRBJ2-1, with D perhaps being TRBD1 or TRBD2 (5 bases each). The CDR3 contains 16 residues. Trimming took off 6 bases at V and 7 bases at J, with 23 bases between the two ends. Germline-derived CDR1 and CDR2 are SGDLS and YYNGEE.

This clonotype was seen at least ten times. The chain has TRBV5-1 and TRBJ1-2; no reliable D call. The germline V gene encodes CDR1 SGHRS and CDR2 YFSETQ. The CDR3 consists of 17 residues. The germline V and J ends were trimmed by 2 bases and 0 bases, with 17 bases remaining between them. CDR3 in amino acids: CASSLTGPMAPNYGYTF. The CDR3 coding sequence is TGCGCCAGCAGCTTAACCGGGCCAATGGCCCCTAACTATGGCTACACCTTC.

This clonotype was recorded many times. The chain joins TRBV9 to TRBJ1-4; 7 bases are shared with TRBD1. The CDR3 runs to 15 residues. The trim removed 1 base at V and 5 bases at J, leaving 5 bases unmatched. Germline values: CDR1 SGDLS, CDR2 YYNGEE. The CDR3 DNA is TGTGCCAGCAGCGTAAACAGGGGAAGCAATGAAAAACTGTTTTTT. Protein: CASSVNRGSNEKLFF.

There are many counts of this clonotype. This chain uses TRBV9 with TRBJ1-2; the D gene is possibly TRBD1 (6 bases). V lost 2 bases and J lost 5, with 16 bases in between. Germline CDR1 reads SGDLS; CDR2 reads YYNGEE. This CDR3 is 15 amino acids long. CDR3 DNA: TGTGCCAGCAGCGTTGACTTTTGGGGGACATATGGCTACACCTTC. This gives the protein CASSVDFWGTYGYTF.

This clonotype was recorded many times. The V gene is TRBV9, the J gene TRBJ2-1; 8 nucleotides match TRBD2. The germline V gene has CDR1 SGDLS and CDR2 YYNGEE. This CDR3 is 16 amino acids long. The J segment lost 8 bases and the V segment lost 0 bases, leaving 10 bases of the junction unmatched. In nucleotides, the CDR3 is TGTGCCAGCAGCGTAGTCCCGGGAGGGTGGTATGATGAGCAGTTCTTC. The encoded protein is CASSVVPGGWYDEQFF.

This clonotype was observed many times. The V call is TRBV23-1, the J call TRBJ2-2; D perhaps matches TRBD1 (6 bases). TRBV23-1 is assigned to the ORF class and has an uncertain function. The germline V and J ends were trimmed by 5 bases and 4 bases, with 14 bases remaining between them. The CDR3 extends over 15 amino acids. The CDR3 spells CASSWETGSTGELFF. CDR3 nucleotide sequence: TGCGCCAGCAGTTGGGAGACAGGAAGCACCGGGGAGCTGTTTTTT.

This clonotype has at least ten counts. The chain links TRBV9 to TRBJ2-2; D tentatively fits TRBD1 or TRBD2 (6 bases each). Germline-derived CDR1 and CDR2 are SGDLS and YYNGEE. The CDR3 has 17 residues. The V gene lost 0 bases and the J gene lost 3 bases, with 15 bases spanning the gap. The CDR3 DNA is TGTGCCAGCAGCGTAGAGGGGGTGGGGGGACACACCGGGGAGCTGTTTTTT. Protein sequence: CASSVEGVGGHTGELFF.

The table lists this clonotype with many counts. This chain uses TRBV9 with TRBJ2-2; D uncertain. The V gene lost 4 bases and the J gene lost 6 bases, with 4 bases spanning the gap. Germline lookup yields CDR1 SGDLS and CDR2 YYNGEE. The CDR3 has 11 residues. CDR3 in DNA: TGTGCCAGCAGCCAAGCCGGGGAGCTGTTTTTT. Protein product: CASSQAGELFF.

This chain connects TRBV11-2 to TRBJ1-3; D is ambiguous. Trimming removed 1 base from V and 1 base from J, with 14 bases in between. The CDR3 has 17 amino acids. In germline, CDR1 is SGHAT, CDR2 FQNNGV. The CDR3 here is CASSLAGRGISGNTIYF. The CDR3 coding sequence is TGTGCCAGCAGCTTAGCCGGACGGGGAATATCTGGAAACACCATATATTTT.

The sample holds many counts of this clonotype. The genes are TRBV9 and TRBJ2-1; D unresolved. The CDR3 sequence is 13 residues long. CDR1 is SGDLS and CDR2 is YYNGEE in the germline V gene. The V end was cut by 4 bases, the J end by 10 bases, with 15 bases between. The CDR3 region is CASSYLLGWEQFF. As DNA, the CDR3 is TGTGCCAGCAGCTACCTTCTAGGGTGGGAGCAGTTCTTC.

This clonotype came up many times. V is TRBV5-4 and J is TRBJ2-7; perhaps TRBD1 as D (6 bases). Germline V gives CDR1 SGHNT, CDR2 YYREEE (reference sequence). The ends were cut back, 3 bases at V and 2 bases at J, with 21 bases in the middle. This CDR3 has 17 residues. The CDR3 is CASSWPFGQSDTYEQYV. DNA of the CDR3: TGTGCCAGCAGCTGGCCTTTTGGACAGTCCGACACCTACGAGCAGTACGTC.

Ten or more counts support this clonotype. The chain's CDR3 is CASSPGTSGGARETQYF. CDR3 nucleotides: TGTGCCAGCAGCCCCGGGACTAGCGGGGGGGCGAGAGAGACCCAGTACTTC. The rearrangement joins TRBV9 to TRBJ2-5, with 16 bases identical to TRBD2. From germline, CDR1 is SGDLS and CDR2 YYNGEE. With 4 bases clipped from V and 4 bases from J, the junction kept 7 bases outside the gene matches. The CDR3 is 17 amino acids.

The sample holds many counts of this clonotype. V gene TRBV9 combines with J gene TRBJ2-5; D remains ambiguous. V was pared by 0 bases and J by 3 bases, with 6 bases between. The germline V gene has CDR1 SGDLS and CDR2 YYNGEE. The CDR3 length is 13 residues. The CDR3 coding sequence is TGTGCCAGCAGCGTAGGGGATGAAGAGACCCAGTACTTC. This sequence encodes CASSVGDEETQYF.